This T cell receptor beta chain was profiled in a study of blood T cell repertoires in COVID-19. Overall study context: In each case, the material was cDNA or gDNA derived from T cells, B-cell-depleted T cells, or PBMCs.

Losses at the gene ends were 2 bases for V and 6 bases for J; bases not matched to a gene: 0. CDR3 size: 12 residues. Germline CDR1 reads MDHEN; CDR2 reads SYDVKM. Sequenced by immunoSEQ multiplex PCR; TCRdb stores in-frame clones only, minus some. The table shows over 150,000 clones, with 82% occurring only once. The sample was peripheral blood. This chain joins TRBV28 and TRBJ1-1; 7 bases are shared with TRBD1. The clonotype originates from a woman older than 75 with active or convalescent COVID-19. The chain's CDR3 is CASSLQGAEAFF. The CDR3 DNA sequence: TGTGCCAGCAGTTTACAGGGGGCTGAAGCTTTCTTT.